Detailed here is one TCR beta chain. This clonotype was observed a few times. The antigen it binds to is not known. Base-call qualities are not available, and no considerably larger clone is one nucleotide away. This entry belongs to a study of T cells in Graves' hyperthyroidism and ophthalmopathy (dated by TCRdb to 2018 to 2020). With respect to the entire study: Peripheral blood was sampled at the time of initial diagnosis, prior to any treatment. TCR V-J signatures able to tell the groups apart were searched for in a discovery cohort of 90 to 100 patients, of whom roughly 42 had Graves' ophthalmopathy and 55 to 65 had stable Graves' hyperthyroidism. An independent validation cohort of about 19 hyperthyroidism patients and about 15 patients who later progressed to ophthalmopathy tested prospective prediction of ophthalmopathy. The 100 or so discovery patients were randomly split 7:3 into training and test sets. The study also compared thyroid tissue and blood T-cell repertoires from about six Graves' hyperthyroidism patients. Following sampling, methimazole starting at 30 mg daily was given to hyperthyroidism patients, and high-dose intravenous methylprednisolone was given to ophthalmopathy patients. TCR Vbeta CDR3 sequencing of roughly 140 peripheral blood samples (more than 40 ophthalmopathy, about 74 hyperthyroidism and roughly 17 progressor patients) is reported in the paper. Findings and caveats that apply to the study as a whole: Sample size was not statistically predetermined, and investigators were not blinded to group allocation. In validation, progression to ophthalmopathy was predicted by the model with 55% to 71% sensitivity and roughly 76% specificity, a median of approximately 6.5 months before onset. Most expanded thyroid clonotypes (frequency above 0.001) were also detected in blood, a finding suggesting that blood repertoires may reflect thyroid immune responses. In cross-validation, a model built on a 13 V-J signature told ophthalmopathy apart from stable hyperthyroidism with roughly 87% sensitivity and 81% to 82% specificity, and in testing the same model reached 80%/75%.

The CDR3, cysteine through phenylalanine, is 18 amino acids long. Of the read, only the CDR3 DNA is kept; its 54 bases are in frame from base 1. As encoded in the germline V gene, CDR1 is MNHGY while CDR2 is SVAAGI. After removal of 4 bases from V and 5 bases from J, the junction retains 12 bases not matched to a gene. Graves' hyperthyroidism was defined as stable when no progression to ophthalmopathy occurred over 18 months of follow-up. The hyperthyroidism patients were between 18 and 65 years old and newly diagnosed, with a disease duration of less than 2 months. Patients with uncontrolled infections, other autoimmune diseases, pregnancy or lactation were excluded. Diagnoses were based on clinical symptoms, serum thyroxine and TRAb, thyroid ultrasound and orbital computed tomography. PBMCs were separated from over 9 ml of fresh peripheral blood using Ficoll-Paque density gradient centrifugation. Total RNA was extracted with Trizol reagent, and quality was checked on an Agilent 2100 Bioanalyzer.

The TCR beta CDR3 regions were amplified from RNA transcripts. The TCR CDR3 was subjected to a first round of RT-PCR using the HTBI primer set and the Qiagen OneStep RT-PCR kit. A second multiplex PCR round built the libraries, followed by size selection and purification. Sequencing of the libraries was done on an Illumina HiSeq2000 using paired-end 100 bp reads. The study's own analysis went as follows. SOAPnuke was used to process the raw data, throwing out any read that contained adapters or uncalled bases, had a mean Phred below 15, or lacked an exact constant-primer or identifier match. High-quality paired reads were merged using COPE v1.2.5, and each unique nucleotide sequence was defined as a clonotype. Clonotypes were aligned to IMGT TRBV, TRBD and TRBJ reference segments using MiTCR v1.1. Only V-J combinations with frequency above 0.0001, covering about 99% of repertoires, were analysed. A TCS score was defined as the ratio of F50 (clonal expansion) to E x V (chaos), with BLOSUM62-based TCRdist applied between CDR3 peptides within each V-J. Welch's t-statistics and random forest reduced roughly 530 V-J features to some 14, which were used in a naive Bayes classifier (R e1071). TCRdb handled the public reads itself, with Q25 trimming in fastp and clone calling in MiXCR, and kept productive beta chains. Merged by CDR3 protein, the rows form single entries marked with the most common genes and DNA. What appears here as the V and J calls and clone size reflects TCRdb's work, not the paper's. The sample records about 700,000 distinct CDR3 sequences, around 13% of which are singletons. The ten largest clonotypes hold roughly a tenth of the sample.

The clonotype comes from a woman between 18 and 29 years old with Graves' hyperthyroidism. Sequencing input: blood. This receptor chain uses TRBV6-9 and TRBJ2-2; TRBD2 fits 11 bases in the junction. The CDR3 protein: CASSFRPLAGGSTGELFF. The DNA sequence reads TGTGCCAGCAGTTTTCGACCTCTAGCGGGAGGAAGTACCGGGGAGCTGTTTTTT.